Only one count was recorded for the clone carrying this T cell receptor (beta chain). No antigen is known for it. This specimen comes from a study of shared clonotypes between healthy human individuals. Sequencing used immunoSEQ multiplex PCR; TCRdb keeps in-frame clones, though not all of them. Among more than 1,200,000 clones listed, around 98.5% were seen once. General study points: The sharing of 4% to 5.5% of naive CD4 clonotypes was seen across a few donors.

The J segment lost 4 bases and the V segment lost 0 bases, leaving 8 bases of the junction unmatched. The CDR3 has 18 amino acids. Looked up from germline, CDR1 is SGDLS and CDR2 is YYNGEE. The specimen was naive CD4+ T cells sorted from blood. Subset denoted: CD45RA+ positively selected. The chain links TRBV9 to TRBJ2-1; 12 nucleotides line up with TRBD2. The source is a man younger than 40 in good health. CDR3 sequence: CASSVAPSLAGGYNEQFF. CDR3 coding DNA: TGTGCCAGCAGCGTAGCACCCTCACTAGCGGGAGGTTACAATGAGCAGTTCTTC.